This T cell receptor beta chain came from a study of blood T cell repertoires in COVID-19. The wider study: Sources were T cells, B-cell-depleted T cells, or PBMCs; the material itself was cDNA or gDNA.

This clone has just one count. TCRdb's copy holds only in-frame clones and misses some; the assay was immunoSEQ multiplex PCR. Here the sample spans 30,000 or so clones, 84% being singletons. The V gene's germline CDR1 is SGDLS and CDR2 YYNGEE. The CDR3 has 18 amino acids. V lost 4 bases, J lost 1 base, and 9 bases stayed unmatched. This chain joins TRBV9 and TRBJ1-6, with TRBD1 identical over 9 bases. The sequence came from a man older than 75 with active COVID-19. Sequencing was performed on peripheral blood. The CDR3 here is CASSPATGGNSYNSPLHF. CDR3 DNA: TGTGCCAGCAGCCCAGCGACAGGGGGGAATTCCTATAATTCACCCCTCCACTTT.